Included here is one TCR beta chain sequence, with context. What it binds is not known. This specimen belongs to a study of cytomegalovirus exposure and HLA in healthy donors. Study conclusions and caveats: Presence/absence analyses assumed roughly uniform sequencing depth across donors. Researchers reported in a later analysis that common viral pathogens appeared linked to several top clusters. Three chains tied to CMV proved CMV antigen-specific in vitro.

Vbeta (60) and Jbeta (13) primers were used in the PCR. TCRdb's copy holds only in-frame clones and misses some; the assay was immunoSEQ multiplex PCR. The sample shows 130,000 to 150,000 clones, over 75% of them seen only once. The germline gives CDR1 GTSNPN, CDR2 SVGIG (reference sequence). The germline V and J ends were trimmed by 5 bases and 3 bases, with 5 bases remaining between them. This CDR3 has 10 residues. The sequenced material came from PBMCs. The receptor comes from a man aged 25-45 years in good health and CMV-seropositive. The rearrangement links TRBV30 to TRBJ2-7, with D hard to call. The chain's CDR3 is CAWGRYEQYF. DNA for the CDR3: TGTGCCTGGGGGCGCTACGAGCAGTACTTC.